The rows below give T cell receptor beta chains drawn from one sample of a study of T cell responses to AZD1222 COVID-19 vaccine. Sequencing used immunoSEQ multiplex PCR; TCRdb keeps in-frame clones, though not all of them. The table has 180,000 or so clones, roughly 92% seen once. This sample comprised peripheral blood, obtained on day 0 of AZD1222 vaccination. All receptors come from an adult in good health. CDR3s include the opening cysteine and the closing phenylalanine or tryptophan. Each record gives: CDR3 length, V gene, J gene, CDR3 protein.

>13|TRBV19|TRBJ1-5
CASSPRWDQPQHF
>11|TRBV20-1|TRBJ2-1
CSAELYNEQFF
>14|TRBV6-2/TRBV6-3|TRBJ1-1
CASSYSPEEAGFLF
>14|TRBV20-1|TRBJ1-1
CSASRTARNTEAFF
>16|TRBV18|TRBJ2-2
CASSMGQGENTGELFF
>12|TRBV29-1|TRBJ1-1
CSGDRDITEAFF
>13|TRBV5-1|TRBJ2-7
CASGPETPYEQYF
>15|TRBV6-5|TRBJ2-3
CASSYLASGQDTQYF
>13|TRBV5-5|TRBJ1-3
CASSSGQGNTIYF
>14|TRBV6-5|TRBJ2-7
CASSRGTGSYEQYF
>12|TRBV27|TRBJ2-7
CASSPSGGKQYF
>17|TRBV5-5|TRBJ2-1
CASRPASGPSSYNEQFF
>14|TRBV5-1|TRBJ1-2
CASSLGDSGYGYTF
>17|TRBV6-6|TRBJ2-5
CASSRRPGLAVARTQYF
>15|TRBV19|TRBJ1-1
CASSARQTMNTEAFF
>14|TRBV28|TRBJ2-6
CASTRSSGANVLTF
>15|TRBV5-1|TRBJ2-3
CASSTQSISTDTQYF
>12|TRBV19|TRBJ1-1
CAKTRVETEAFF
>16|TRBV7-9|TRBJ1-4
CASSSRTGGEGEKLFF
>15|TRBV19|TRBJ2-7
CASSIEGAALYEQYF
>17|TRBV5-1|TRBJ2-1
CASSFRGDNRWGNEQFF
>15|TRBV9|TRBJ2-7
CASSVEGGRAYEQYF
>10|TRBV23-1|TRBJ2-5
CAPQGKTQYF
>15|TRBV4-1|TRBJ1-1
CASNPGTGGRTEAFF
>12|TRBV5-5|TRBJ2-1
CASSLTPSEQFF
>14|TRBV19|TRBJ2-1
CASRSSGSSNEQFF
>13|TRBV27|TRBJ2-2
CASSPAGTGELFF
>18|TRBV9|TRBJ2-3
CASSVSPFPTSGTDTQYF
>16|TRBV10-1|TRBJ2-1
CASSESRVAGDNEQFF
>14|TRBV14|TRBJ1-6
CASSQGRDHSPLHF
>13|TRBV5-4|TRBJ1-1
CASSSRGNTEAFF
>13|TRBV27|TRBJ2-1
CASSLLVFNEQFF
>15|TRBV18|TRBJ1-3
CASSRLQQFVDTIYF
>14|TRBV18|TRBJ1-2
CASSPSEGSYGYTF
>19|TRBV15|TRBJ2-7
CATSRGPFLDRGISYEQYF
>19|TRBV3-1/TRBV3-2|TRBJ2-7
CASSPRGFPIQGVNDEQYF
>15|TRBV5-1|TRBJ1-1
CASSLRRLGNTEAFF
>12|TRBV7-6|TRBJ1-2
CATRTVNYGYTF
>16|TRBV7-9|TRBJ1-2
CASSLSPRGANYGYTF
>15|TRBV19|TRBJ2-7
CASSPRTSGSYEQYF
>12|TRBV12-5|TRBJ2-5
CASGLGVETQYF
>14|TRBV5-1|TRBJ2-7
CASSPGTGLTEQYF
>15|TRBV10-2|TRBJ2-5
CASSGRRPSQETQYF
>12|TRBV6-5|TRBJ2-7
CAASGGWHEQYF
>15|TRBV14|TRBJ1-2
CASSLRRHDNYGYTF
>15|TRBV6-5|TRBJ1-5
CASTQLAGGNQPQHF
>16|TRBV5-8|TRBJ1-4
CASSSLTPQRSEKLFF
>17|TRBV7-2|TRBJ2-6
CASSLQGRSSGANVLTF
>15|TRBV11-2|TRBJ2-7
CASRLVGIPSYEQYF
>12|TRBV5-4|TRBJ2-2
CASTVTGGELFF
>16|TRBV28|TRBJ2-1
CASSPRAWEGANEQFF